These T cell receptor beta chains were read from a single sample in a study of blood T cell repertoires in COVID-19. The method was immunoSEQ multiplex PCR; TCRdb's version includes in-frame clones alone and lacks a portion of them. The sample yields some 140,000 clones, roughly 84% seen once. Source material: peripheral blood. The receptors derive from a man between 60 and 75 years old with COVID-19, enrolled during active disease. Both conserved end residues are part of each CDR3. The D gene is left open where the match is weak.

CASSPDNNSPLHF	TGTGCCAGCTCACCGGACAATAATTCACCCCTCCACTTT	TRBV18	NA	TRBJ1-6
CASSGRGTENSPLHF	TGTGCCAGTAGTGGGCGGGGTACGGAGAATTCACCCCTCCACTTT	TRBV19	NA	TRBJ1-6
CASSSLIQETQYF	TGTGCCAGCTCATCCCTTATCCAAGAGACCCAGTACTTC	TRBV18	NA	TRBJ2-5
CASSRTGGDWDTEAFF	TGCGCCAGCAGCCGGACAGGGGGCGATTGGGACACTGAAGCTTTCTTT	TRBV5-1	TRBD1	TRBJ1-1
CSVANPWTGDGYTF	TGCAGCGTTGCCAACCCCTGGACAGGGGATGGCTACACCTTC	TRBV29-1	TRBD1	TRBJ1-2
CASWRPGEGSYNSPLHF	TGTGCCAGCTGGAGGCCTGGGGAGGGCTCCTATAATTCACCCCTCCACTTT	TRBV18	NA	TRBJ1-6
CASSTGGNQPQHF	TGTGCCAGCTCCACAGGGGGCAATCAGCCCCAGCATTTT	TRBV6-5	TRBD1	TRBJ1-5
CASSLIVISRGEQYF	TGTGCCAGCAGCTTGATAGTCATCTCAAGGGGCGAGCAGTACTTC	TRBV7-2	NA	TRBJ2-7
CASSPDYAYNEQFF	TGTGCCAGCAGCCCGGACTACGCCTACAATGAGCAGTTCTTC	TRBV5-4	NA	TRBJ2-1
CASSQATGFGEKLFF	TGTGCCAGCAGCCAAGCCACAGGGTTTGGCGAAAAACTGTTTTTT	TRBV3-1/TRBV3-2	NA	TRBJ1-4
CAISESTGRNIQYF	TGTGCCATCAGTGAGTCGACAGGTCGGAACATTCAGTACTTC	TRBV10-3	NA	TRBJ2-4